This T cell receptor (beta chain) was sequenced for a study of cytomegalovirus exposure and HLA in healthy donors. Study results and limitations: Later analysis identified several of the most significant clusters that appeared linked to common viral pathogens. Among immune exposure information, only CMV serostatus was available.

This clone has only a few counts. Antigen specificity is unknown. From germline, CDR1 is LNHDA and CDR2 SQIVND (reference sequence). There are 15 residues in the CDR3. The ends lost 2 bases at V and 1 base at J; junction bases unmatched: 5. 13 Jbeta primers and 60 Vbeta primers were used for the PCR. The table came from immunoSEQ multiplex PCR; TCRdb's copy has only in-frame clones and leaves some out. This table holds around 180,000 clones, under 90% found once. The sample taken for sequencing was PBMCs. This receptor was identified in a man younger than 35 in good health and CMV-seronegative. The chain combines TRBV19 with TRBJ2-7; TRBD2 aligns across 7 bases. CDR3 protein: CASSISLAESYEQYF. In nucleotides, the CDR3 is TGTGCCAGTAGTATAAGTCTAGCGGAGTCCTACGAGCAGTACTTC.